This paragraph reports one T cell receptor beta chain. This entry belongs to a study of blood T cell repertoires in COVID-19. Study information: From T cells, B-cell-depleted T cells, or PBMCs came the material, which was cDNA or gDNA.

The germline V gene encodes CDR1 MNHEY and CDR2 SMNVEV (reference sequence). The V segment lost 2 bases and the J segment 6 bases; nucleotides outside the gene matches: 6. The CDR3 spans 15 residues. Methods used by the authors: Amplification from reference gene primers served as the basis for estimated nucleated cell counts. Using immunoSEQ multiplex PCR, the repertoire was profiled, and TCRdb retains in-frame clones only, with some absent. V and J calls plus clone size are reproduced from that table; the DNA served to infer D and trimming. The table lists some 170,000 clones, about 91% of them singletons.

The chain uses TRBV27 and TRBJ2-3, with TRBD2 identical over 9 bases. The TCR was taken from a woman in her 50s with acute or convalescent COVID-19. The specimen was peripheral blood. This CDR3 reads CASSLVAGVGDTQYF. The CDR3, as DNA: TGTGCCAGCAGTTTAGTAGCGGGAGTGGGGGATACGCAGTATTTT.